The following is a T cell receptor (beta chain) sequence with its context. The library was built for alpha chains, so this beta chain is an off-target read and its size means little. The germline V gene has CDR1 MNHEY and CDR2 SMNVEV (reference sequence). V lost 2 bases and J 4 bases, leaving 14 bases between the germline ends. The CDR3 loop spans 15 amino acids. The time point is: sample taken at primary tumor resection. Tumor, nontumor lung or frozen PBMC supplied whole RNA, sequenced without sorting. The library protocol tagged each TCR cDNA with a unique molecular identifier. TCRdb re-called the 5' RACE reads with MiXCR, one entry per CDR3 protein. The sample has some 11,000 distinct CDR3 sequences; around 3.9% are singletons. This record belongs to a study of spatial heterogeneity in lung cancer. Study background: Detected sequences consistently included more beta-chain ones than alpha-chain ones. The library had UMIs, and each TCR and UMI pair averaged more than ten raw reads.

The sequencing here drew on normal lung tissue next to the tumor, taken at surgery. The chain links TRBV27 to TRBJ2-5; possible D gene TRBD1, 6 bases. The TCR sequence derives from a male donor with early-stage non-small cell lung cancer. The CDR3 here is CASSLGGRESETQYF. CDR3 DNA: TGTGCCAGCAGTTTAGGGGGCAGGGAGTCAGAGACCCAGTACTTC.